This T cell receptor (beta chain) stems from a study of vaccination and CD4 T cells after COVID-19. Study outcomes and limitations: Vaccine-specific clones in convalescent patients were spike mono-reactive in 304 of 307 cases.

A remark on this clonotype: Its antigen remains unknown.

Cultured CD4+ T-cell DNA underwent Oncomine TCR Beta short-read sequencing. TCRdb re-analysed the PCR reads in MiXCR, keeping a single row per CDR3 protein. The sample gives under 5,500 distinct CDR3 sequences, around 82% of which show up once; over 15% is in the top ten. Trimming stripped 7 bases from V and 4 bases from J, with 11 bases between. Germline CDR1 and CDR2: SNHLY and FYNNEI. CDR3 length: 13 amino acids. Treatment: roughly 11-day PBMC culture with coronavirus spike peptide pools or control peptides (ViraFEST assay). Cultures of PBMCs, a few million per well, were set up with about 10 IU/ml IL-2 and 10 ug/ml peptide pools.

The clonotype originates from a human donor who had recovered from COVID-19. The sample was CD4+ T cells from blood, cultured in vitro. The J gene is TRBJ2-1, the V gene TRBV2; no clear D. CDR3 coding DNA: TGTGCCAGCATGGCTGGCGAATACAATGAGCAGTTCTTC. This sequence encodes CASMAGEYNEQFF. Full variable domain (rest looked up from reference TRBV2 and TRBJ2-1): EPEVTQTPSHQVTQMGQEVILRCVPISNHLYFYWYRQILGQKVEFLVSFYNNEISEKSEIFDDQFSVERPDGSNFTLKIRSTKLEDSAMYFCASMAGEYNEQFFGPGTRLTVL.